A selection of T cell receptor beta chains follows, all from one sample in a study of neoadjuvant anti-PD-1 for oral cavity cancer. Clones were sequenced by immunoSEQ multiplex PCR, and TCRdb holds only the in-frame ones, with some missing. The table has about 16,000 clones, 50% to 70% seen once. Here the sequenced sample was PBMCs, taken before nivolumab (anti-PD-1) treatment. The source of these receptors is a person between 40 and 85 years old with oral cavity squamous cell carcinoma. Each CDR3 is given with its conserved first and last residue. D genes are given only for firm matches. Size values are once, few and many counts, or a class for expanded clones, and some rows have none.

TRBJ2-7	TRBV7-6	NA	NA	CASSFGQSTSYEQYF	TGTGCCAGCAGCTTCGGACAGTCAACCTCCTACGAGCAGTACTTC
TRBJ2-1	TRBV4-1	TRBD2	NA	CASSRPGASGGNEQFF	TGCGCCAGCAGCCGGCCTGGGGCTAGCGGTGGCAATGAGCAGTTCTTC
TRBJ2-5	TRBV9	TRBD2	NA	CASSVGTSGLQETQYF	TGTGCCAGCAGCGTAGGTACTAGCGGGTTACAAGAGACCCAGTACTTC
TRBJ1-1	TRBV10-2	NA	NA	CASSQVTEAFF	TGCGCCAGCAGTCAGGTTACTGAAGCTTTCTTT
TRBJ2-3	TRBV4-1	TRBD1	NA	CASSHGDRTDTQYF	TGCGCCAGCAGCCACGGGGACAGGACAGATACGCAGTATTTT
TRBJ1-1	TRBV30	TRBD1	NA	CAWSVVQGAAEAFF	TGTGCCTGGAGTGTTGTACAGGGGGCTGCTGAAGCTTTCTTT
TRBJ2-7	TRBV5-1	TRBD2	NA	CASSPVGAGGTYEQYF	TGCGCCAGCAGCCCAGTTGGAGCGGGAGGTACCTACGAGCAGTACTTC
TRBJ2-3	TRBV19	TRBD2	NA	CATGGASGRTDTQYF	TGTGCCACCGGAGGGGCTAGCGGACGCACAGATACGCAGTATTTT
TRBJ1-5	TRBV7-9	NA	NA	CASSTGLGPQHF	TGTGCCAGCAGCACAGGGTTAGGGCCCCAGCATTTT
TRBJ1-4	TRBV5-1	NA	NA	CASSLGPTSTNEKLFF	TGCGCCAGCAGCTTGGGTCCGACGTCAACTAATGAAAAACTGTTTTTT
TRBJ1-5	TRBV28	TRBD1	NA	CASRWDRLSNQPQHF	TGTGCCAGCAGATGGGACAGACTCAGCAATCAGCCCCAGCATTTT
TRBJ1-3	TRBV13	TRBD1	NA	CASSNRGTGNTIYF	TGTGCCAGCAGCAACAGGGGTACTGGAAACACCATATATTTT
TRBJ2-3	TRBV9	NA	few	CASSVGVYSTDTQYF	TGTGCCAGCAGCGTCGGGGTCTACAGCACAGATACGCAGTATTTT
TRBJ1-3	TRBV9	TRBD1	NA	CASSSTQGAGNTIYF	TGTGCCAGCAGCAGCACTCAGGGGGCTGGAAACACCATATATTTT
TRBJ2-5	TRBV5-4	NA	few	CASSFLALGEETQYF	TGTGCCAGCAGCTTTTTGGCCCTAGGAGAAGAGACCCAGTACTTC
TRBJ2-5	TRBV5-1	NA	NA	CASSRAVQETQYF	TGCGCCAGCAGTCGAGCGGTCCAAGAGACCCAGTACTTC